This T cell receptor (beta chain) was sequenced in a study of OX40 agonist ivuxolimab in advanced cancers. Study-wide findings and caveats: The study observed clonal expansion of CD4+ and CD8+ blood T cells by week 6 at 0.1 to 3.0 mg/kg.

This clone was recorded once. What it recognizes is unknown. TCRdb keeps only in-frame clones here, not all; method: immunoSEQ multiplex PCR. The table shows around 100,000 clones, with 90% to 95% occurring only once. CDR3 length: 13 amino acids. Per germline, CDR1 PRHDT and CDR2 FYEKMQ (reference sequence). V was pared by 1 base and J by 13 bases, with 16 bases between. The sequencing used CD4+ or CD8+ T cells sorted from blood, collected in a trial of the OX40 agonist ivuxolimab. This chain links TRBV13 with TRBJ1-2, with a tentative D call TRBD1 (6 bases). The clonotype comes from an adult with an advanced solid tumor such as melanoma, head and neck, liver or kidney cancer. The CDR3 loop is CASSLAPPDSLTF. DNA of the CDR3: TGTGCCAGCAGCTTAGCCCCCCCGGACAGCCTCACCTTC.